The subject of this entry is one TCR beta chain. This sample is drawn from a study of technical replicates of blood from a handful of donors. Libraries were prepared by immunoSEQ multiplex PCR; TCRdb keeps only in-frame clonotypes and omits some of them. The data show roughly 87,000 clones, 90% to 95% seen once. There are 15 residues in the CDR3. V was cut by 3 bases and J by 4 bases, with 13 bases left in between. The germline CDR1 and CDR2 sequences are LNHDA and SQIVND (reference sequence). The clonotype was recovered from a human donor in good health. V gene TRBV19 combines with J gene TRBJ1-5; D might be TRBD1 (5 bases). Sequencing was done on a sample of T cells isolated from PBMCs. The CDR3 is CASSISVGGNQPQHF. For the CDR3, the DNA is TGTGCCAGTAGTATTTCGGTCGGGGGGAATCAGCCCCAGCATTTT.